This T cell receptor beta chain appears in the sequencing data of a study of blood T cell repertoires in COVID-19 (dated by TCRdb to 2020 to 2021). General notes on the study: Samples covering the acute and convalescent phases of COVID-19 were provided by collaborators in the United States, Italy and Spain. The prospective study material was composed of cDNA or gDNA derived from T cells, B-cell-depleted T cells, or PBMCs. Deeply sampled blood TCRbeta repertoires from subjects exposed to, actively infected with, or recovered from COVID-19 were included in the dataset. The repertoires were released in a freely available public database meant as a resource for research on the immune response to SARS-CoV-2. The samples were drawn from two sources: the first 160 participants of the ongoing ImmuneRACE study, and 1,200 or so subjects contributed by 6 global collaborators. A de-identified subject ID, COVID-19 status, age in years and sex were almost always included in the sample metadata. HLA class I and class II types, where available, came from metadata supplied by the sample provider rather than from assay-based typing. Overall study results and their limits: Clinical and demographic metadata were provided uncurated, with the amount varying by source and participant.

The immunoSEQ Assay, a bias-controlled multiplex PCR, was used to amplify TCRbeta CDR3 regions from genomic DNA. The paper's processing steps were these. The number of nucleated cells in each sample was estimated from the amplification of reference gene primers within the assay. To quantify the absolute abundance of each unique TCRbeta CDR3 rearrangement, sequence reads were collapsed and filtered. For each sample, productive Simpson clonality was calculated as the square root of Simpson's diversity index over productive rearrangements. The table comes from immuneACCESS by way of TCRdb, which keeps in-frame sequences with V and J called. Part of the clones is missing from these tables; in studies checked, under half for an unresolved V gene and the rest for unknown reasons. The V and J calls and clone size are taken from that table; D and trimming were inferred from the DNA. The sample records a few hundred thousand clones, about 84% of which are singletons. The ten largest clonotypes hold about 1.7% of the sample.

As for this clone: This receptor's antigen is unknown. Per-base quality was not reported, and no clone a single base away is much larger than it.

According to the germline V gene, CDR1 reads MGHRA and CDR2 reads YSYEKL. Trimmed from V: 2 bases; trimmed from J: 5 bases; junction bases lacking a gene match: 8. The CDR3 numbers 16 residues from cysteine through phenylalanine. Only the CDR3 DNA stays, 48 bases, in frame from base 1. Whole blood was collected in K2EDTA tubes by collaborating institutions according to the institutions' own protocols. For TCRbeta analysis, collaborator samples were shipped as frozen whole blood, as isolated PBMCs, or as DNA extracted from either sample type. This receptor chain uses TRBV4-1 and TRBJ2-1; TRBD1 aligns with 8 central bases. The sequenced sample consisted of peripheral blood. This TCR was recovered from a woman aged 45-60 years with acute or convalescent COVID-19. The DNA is TGCGCCAGCAGCCAAAGCCGGGCAGGGGGCCACAATGAGCAGTTCTTC. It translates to CASSQSRAGGHNEQFF.